The rows below give T cell receptor beta chains drawn from one sample of a study of OX40 agonist ivuxolimab in advanced cancers. Method: immunoSEQ multiplex PCR; TCRdb's copy keeps in-frame clones and lacks some. This table has about 58,000 clones, approximately 91% appearing once. Material: CD4+ or CD8+ T cells sorted from blood, obtained in a trial of the OX40 agonist ivuxolimab. The source is an adult with an advanced solid tumor such as melanoma, head and neck, liver or kidney cancer. Each CDR3 is given with its conserved first and last residue. D genes are given only for firm matches. Rows may omit the clone size; those that give it use once, few, many or a size class.

CASRASALETQYF	TGTGCCAGCAGGGCTAGCGCTTTGGAGACCCAGTACTTC	NA	TRBV28	TRBJ2-5	NA
CASSSWTNYEQYF	TGTGCCAGCAGCTCCTGGACCAACTACGAGCAGTACTTC	NA	TRBV7-2	TRBJ2-7	few
CASSPKGHEETQYF	TGTGCCAGCTCACCGAAGGGACACGAGGAGACCCAGTACTTC	NA	TRBV18	TRBJ2-5	NA
CASSPGASSYEQYF	TGTGCCAGCTCACCGGGGGCTTCAAGTTACGAGCAGTACTTC	NA	TRBV18	TRBJ2-7	few
CAISESQFYGYTF	TGTGCCATCAGTGAGTCACAGTTCTATGGCTACACCTTC	NA	TRBV10-3	TRBJ1-2	NA
CASSAWSYNEQFF	TGTGCCAGCAGCGCCTGGTCCTACAATGAGCAGTTCTTC	NA	TRBV2	TRBJ2-1	NA
CATSRDYSDSGSYEQYF	TGTGCCACCAGCAGAGACTATTCGGACAGCGGGTCCTACGAGCAGTACTTC	NA	TRBV15	TRBJ2-7	NA
CASSLGAGGVTGELFF	TGTGCCAGCAGCTTGGGAGCGGGAGGTGTTACCGGGGAGCTGTTTTTT	TRBD2	TRBV5-4	TRBJ2-2	NA
CASSLRRTSGINEQFF	TGTGCCAGCAGCTTGAGACGGACTAGCGGGATAAATGAGCAGTTCTTC	TRBD2	TRBV7-2	TRBJ2-1	NA
CASTQGRDRPYEQYF	TGTGCCAGCACCCAGGGGAGGGACAGGCCCTACGAGCAGTACTTC	NA	TRBV6-6	TRBJ2-7	NA
CASSPKGLAGGTDTQYF	TGTGCCAGCTCACCAAAAGGACTAGCGGGAGGCACAGATACGCAGTATTTT	TRBD2	TRBV18	TRBJ2-3	NA
CASSQQGAGGSTDTQYF	TGCGCCAGCAGCCAGCAGGGGGCGGGAGGGAGCACAGATACGCAGTATTTT	NA	TRBV4-3	TRBJ2-3	NA
CASSRSVGIRAGELFF	TGTGCCAGCAGCCGAAGTGTGGGGATCCGAGCCGGGGAGCTGTTTTTT	NA	TRBV14	TRBJ2-2	NA
CASSSNHGLAGVGYEQYF	TGTGCCAGCAGCTCCAACCACGGCCTAGCGGGAGTGGGGTACGAGCAGTACTTC	TRBD2	TRBV7-2	TRBJ2-7	NA
CASSVYRERNEQFF	TGTGCCAGCAGCGTTTACAGGGAAAGGAATGAGCAGTTCTTC	NA	TRBV28	TRBJ2-1	NA
CASSLIPTRLAGEQFF	TGTGCCAGCAGCTTAATCCCTACCCGACTAGCGGGAGAGCAGTTCTTC	TRBD2	TRBV7-3	TRBJ2-1	once
CASGPSYQETQYF	TGTGCCAGCGGCCCTTCGTACCAAGAGACCCAGTACTTC	NA	TRBV27	TRBJ2-5	NA
CASSIRRSGANVLTF	TGTGCCAGCAGTATACGAAGGTCTGGGGCCAACGTCCTGACTTTC	NA	TRBV28	TRBJ2-6	NA
CASSPGGSSRFYEQYF	TGTGCCAGCAGCCCAGGAGGTTCTAGTCGGTTCTACGAGCAGTACTTC	NA	TRBV7-2	TRBJ2-7	NA
CASSSRQGVRETQYF	TGCGCCAGCAGCTCCCGACAGGGGGTTCGGGAGACCCAGTACTTC	TRBD1	TRBV5-1	TRBJ2-5	NA
CASSSMWGQGAEAFF	TGTGCCAGCAGCTCGATGTGGGGACAGGGAGCTGAAGCTTTCTTT	TRBD1	TRBV7-2	TRBJ1-1	NA
CASSVASGLSYNEQFF	TGTGCCAGCAGCGTAGCGAGCGGGCTGTCCTACAATGAGCAGTTCTTC	NA	TRBV9	TRBJ2-1	NA
CASSFPLTCTYEQYF	TGTGCCAGCAGCTTCCCTCTGACATGTACCTACGAGCAGTACTTC	NA	TRBV11-3	TRBJ2-7	NA
CASSYSRGQEETQYF	TGTGCCAGCAGTTACTCAAGGGGACAAGAAGAGACCCAGTACTTC	NA	TRBV6-5	TRBJ2-5	NA
CASSPGQTGNTIYF	TGTGCCAGCTCACCCGGACAGACTGGAAACACCATATATTTT	NA	TRBV18	TRBJ1-3	NA
CASKTGAGNTIYF	TGTGCCAGCAAAACAGGGGCTGGAAACACCATATATTTT	TRBD1	TRBV6-6	TRBJ1-3	NA
CASSTRLAGGQHVTDTQYF	TGTGCCAGCAGTACCCGACTAGCGGGAGGGCAACACGTCACAGATACGCAGTATTTT	TRBD2	TRBV28	TRBJ2-3	NA
CASSQELGPISGANVLTF	TGTGCCAGCAGCCAAGAACTGGGACCGATCTCTGGGGCCAACGTCCTGACTTTC	NA	TRBV4-2	TRBJ2-6	NA
CASSKRVEKTDTQYF	TGTGCCAGCAGCAAGAGGGTCGAGAAAACAGATACGCAGTATTTT	NA	TRBV21-1	TRBJ2-3	NA
CASSLAGSQETQYF	TGTGCCAGCAGCCTAGCGGGATCTCAAGAGACCCAGTACTTC	TRBD2	TRBV5-4	TRBJ2-5	few
CASVLALGYNEQFF	TGTGCCAGCGTACTAGCGCTCGGATACAATGAGCAGTTCTTC	TRBD2	TRBV7-2	TRBJ2-1	NA
CASSPQRWETQYF	TGTGCCAGCAGCCCCCAACGGTGGGAGACCCAGTACTTC	NA	TRBV2	TRBJ2-5	NA